The 15 T cell receptor beta chains presented below share a single source sample, sequenced in a study of T-cell memory formation after mild COVID-19. TCRdb passed the 5' RACE reads through MiXCR, listing each CDR3 protein once. The sample holds 400,000 to 500,000 distinct CDR3 sequences; around 20% are singletons and the top ten take around 9.2%. Specimen: PBMCs or a T cell subset sorted from them (not recorded which). These TCRs come from an adult woman who had mild COVID-19 (a few samples of this study predate the infection). Cell type and time point are not known.

This clonotype was observed a few times. The chain uses TRBV19 and TRBJ1-5; D perhaps matches TRBD1 (5 bases). Trimming cost V 7 bases and J 0 bases, with 13 bases left between them. CDR1 and CDR2 from the germline V gene are LNHDA and SQIVND (reference sequence). There are 15 residues in the CDR3. The CDR3 nucleotides read TGTGCCAGTAAACCGGGACGGTATAGCAATCAGCCCCAGCATTTT. It yields the protein CASKPGRYSNQPQHF.

This chain joins TRBV29-1 and TRBJ2-1, with 9 bases lining up with TRBD2. V gave up 4 bases and J gave up 7 bases; unmatched junction bases: 14. The CDR3 contains 16 residues. The germline V gene encodes CDR1 SQVTM and CDR2 ANQGSEA. CDR3 bases: TGCAGCGTTGGTAGATTAGCGGGAGCAAAAGGTAATGAGCAGTTCTTC. Amino acids: CSVGRLAGAKGNEQFF.

DNA for the CDR3: TGTGCCAGCAGTTCGGGACAGCCAGCGCAACCCCTCCACTTT. This codes for CASSSGQPAQPLHF. The chain combines TRBV27 with TRBJ1-6; 7 nucleotides line up with TRBD1. This CDR3 contains 14 residues. With 4 bases clipped from V and 12 bases from J, the junction kept 9 bases outside the gene matches. CDR1 MNHEY and CDR2 SMNVEV come from the germline V gene (reference sequence).

The CDR3 sequence: CASSQVAGSYGYTF. CDR3 nucleotide sequence: TGTGCCAGCAGCCAAGTCGCGGGGAGCTATGGCTACACCTTC. The chain couples TRBV3-1 to TRBJ1-2; D gene unclear. V lost 1 base to trimming and J lost 4 bases, with 10 bases between them. The CDR3 contains 14 residues. Per the germline V gene, CDR1 is LGHDT and CDR2 is YNNKEL (reference sequence).

This clonotype was picked up a small number of times. V is TRBV18 and J is TRBJ2-1, with unresolved D. The CDR3 length is 16 residues. The V end was cut by 3 bases, the J end by 0 bases, with 12 bases between. The germline V gene has CDR1 KGHSH and CDR2 LQKENI. The DNA for the CDR3 is TGTGCCAGCTCACCGGAGCGAGGCGGCTCCTACAATGAGCAGTTCTTC. Protein product: CASSPERGGSYNEQFF.

This clonotype has a count of ten or more. The V and J genes are TRBV6-5 and TRBJ2-6; no clear D gene. V lost 1 base and J lost 0, with 4 bases in between. CDR1 is MNHEY, CDR2 SVGAGI, per germline. The length of the CDR3 is 15 residues. The CDR3 DNA reads TGTGCCAGCAGTTACTTTGGCTCTGGGGCCAACGTCCTGACTTTC. This translates into CASSYFGSGANVLTF.

V gene TRBV24-1 combines with J gene TRBJ2-2, with 9 nucleotides matching TRBD1. Germline CDR1 reads KGHDR; CDR2 reads SFDVKD. The CDR3 is 17 amino acids. With 2 bases clipped from V and 6 bases from J, the junction kept 9 bases outside the gene matches. CDR3 bases: TGTGCCACCAGTGATTATGGGACAGGGTTTAACCCCGGGGAGCTGTTTTTT. It specifies CATSDYGTGFNPGELFF.

The rearrangement uses TRBV7-9 and TRBJ2-1, with a tentative D call TRBD2 (6 bases). The CDR3 has 15 amino acids. Per germline, CDR1 SEHNR and CDR2 FQNEAQ (reference sequence). V was shortened by 6 bases and J by 0 bases, with 12 bases between the two germline ends. This CDR3 reads CASSSPGSSYNEQFF. DNA of the CDR3: TGTGCCAGCAGTTCCCCCGGGAGCTCCTACAATGAGCAGTTCTTC.

This clonotype was seen more than once but under ten times. A junction end diverges from the germline sequence, so it may reflect a read error. The genes are TRBV6-4 and TRBJ2-7; 7 positions match TRBD1. The CDR3 spans 9 residues. Germline V gene sequence: CDR1 MRHNA, CDR2 SNTAGT. In nucleotides, the CDR3 is TGTGCCAGCAGTCGGGACAGTATCTTC. It encodes CASSRDSIF.

This clonotype was seen a few times. The J gene is TRBJ2-7, the V gene TRBV15; 8 nucleotides agree with TRBD1. Germline V CDR1 and CDR2: LNHNV, YYDKDF (reference sequence). V shed 1 base, J shed 7 bases, and the junction held 9 bases outside the gene matches. The CDR3 has 15 residues. CDR3 coding DNA: TGTGCCACCAGCAGAGGAACAGGGGGTACGGGAGAGCAGTACTTC. This encodes CATSRGTGGTGEQYF. Filled out from reference TRBV15 and TRBJ2-7, the complete variable domain reads DAMVIQNPRYQVTQFGKPVTLSCSQTLNHNVMYWYQQKSSQAPKLLFHYYDKDFNNEADTPDNFQSRRPNTSFCFLDIRSPGLGDTAMYLCATSRGTGGTGEQYFGPGTRLTVT.

In its sample, this clonotype was seen a few times. V and J are TRBV7-9 and TRBJ1-2; 7 bases align to TRBD1. CDR3 length: 15 amino acids. Trimming cost V 4 bases and J 4 bases; bases outside gene matches: 9. Germline V gives CDR1 SEHNR, CDR2 FQNEAQ (reference sequence). The CDR3 DNA reads as TGTGCCAGCAGCTCACGTGGGACAGTTCCCTATGGCTACACCTTC. Translation: CASSSRGTVPYGYTF.

This clonotype has only a few counts. This chain links TRBV7-9 with TRBJ1-1; the match to TRBD1 covers 7 bases. This CDR3 is 15 amino acids long. Trimming removed 4 bases from V and 0 bases from J; junction bases left unmatched: 5. The germline CDR1 and CDR2 sequences are SEHNR and FQNEAQ (reference sequence). CDR3 loop: CASSWDSRMNTEAFF. CDR3 bases: TGTGCCAGCAGCTGGGACAGTAGGATGAACACTGAAGCTTTCTTT.

The chain joins TRBV7-3 to TRBJ2-2; D may match TRBD1 or TRBD2 (5 bases each). There are 17 residues in the CDR3. Germline loops: CDR1 SGHTA, CDR2 FQGTGA. V was cut by 5 bases and J by 4 bases, with 20 bases left in between. The CDR3 DNA sequence: TGTGCCAGCAGCCCACTGGCCGGGACCCTCCCCACCGGGGAGCTGTTTTTT. Translation: CASSPLAGTLPTGELFF.

V usage is TRBV9 and J usage is TRBJ1-1; 9 bases map to TRBD1. This CDR3 has 13 residues. The ends lost 2 bases at V and 5 bases at J; junction bases unmatched: 1. CDR1 and CDR2 from the germline V gene are SGDLS and YYNGEE. Written as DNA, the CDR3 is TGTGCCAGCAGCGTGGGGACAGGGACTGAAGCTTTCTTT. Its translation: CASSVGTGTEAFF.

This chain joins TRBV6-5 and TRBJ1-4, with a weak D call TRBD1 (6 bases). CDR3 length: 14 residues. From germline, CDR1 is MNHEY and CDR2 SVGAGI. Trimming left V 6 bases short and J 5 bases short, with 13 bases between. The CDR3 loop is CASRPQGGNEKLFF. The DNA of the CDR3 is TGTGCCAGCAGGCCACAAGGGGGGAATGAAAAACTGTTTTTT.